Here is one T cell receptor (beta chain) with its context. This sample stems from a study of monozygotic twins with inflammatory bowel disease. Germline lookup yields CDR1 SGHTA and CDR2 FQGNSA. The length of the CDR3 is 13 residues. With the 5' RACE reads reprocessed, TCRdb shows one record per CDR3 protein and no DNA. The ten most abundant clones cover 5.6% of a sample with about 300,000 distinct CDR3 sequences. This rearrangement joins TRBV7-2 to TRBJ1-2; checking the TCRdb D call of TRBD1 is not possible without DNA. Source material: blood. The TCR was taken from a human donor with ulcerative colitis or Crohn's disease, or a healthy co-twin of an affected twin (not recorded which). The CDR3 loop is CASSFPGGYGYTF. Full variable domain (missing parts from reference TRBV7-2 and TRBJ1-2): GAGVSQSPSNKVTEKGKDVELRCDPISGHTALYWYRQSLGQGLEFLIYFQGNSAPDKSGLPSDRFSAERTGGSVSTLTIQRTQQEDSAVYLCASSFPGGYGYTFGSGTRLTVV.